A single sample is the source of the 5 T cell receptor beta chains below, sequenced in a study of T cells in Graves' hyperthyroidism and ophthalmopathy (dated by TCRdb to about 2019). Library preparation was by multiplex PCR. TCRdb lists the instrument as Illumina HiSeq 2000. Amplification of TCR beta CDR3 regions was carried out from RNA transcripts. A first-round RT-PCR of the TCR CDR3 used the HTBI primer set with the Qiagen OneStep RT-PCR kit. In-frame beta chains were kept once TCRdb had trimmed the public reads at Q25 with fastp and called clones with MiXCR. For every CDR3 protein sequence, its rows merge into one entry that carries the most common genes and DNA. The sample contains roughly 290,000 distinct CDR3 sequences, 13% of them found a single time. Of the sample, roughly 8.5% falls within the top ten clones. Sequencing was performed on blood. Receptor source: a woman in her thirties with Graves' hyperthyroidism that later progressed to Graves' ophthalmopathy.

This clonotype was found many times. This chain joins TRBV20-1 and TRBJ1-1; D is perhaps TRBD1 (5 bases). CDR1 and CDR2 (germline): DFQATT, SNEGSKA (reference sequence). CDR3 length: 14 residues. Trimming left V 5 bases short and J 2 bases short, with 15 bases between. CDR3 DNA: TGCAGTGCTCGAGGCCCGACAGCAAACACTGAAGCTTTCTTT. Its protein is CSARGPTANTEAFF.

This clonotype was detected a few times. The V and J genes are TRBV4-1 and TRBJ1-5; tentatively, D is TRBD1 (5 bases). V lost 6 bases and J lost 0, with 15 bases in between. The CDR3 is made up of 16 amino acids. Germline V CDR1 and CDR2: MGHRA, YSYEKL. As DNA, the CDR3 is TGCGCCAGCAGGGAGGTTGGGGGATATAGCAATCAGCCCCAGCATTTT. Amino acids: CASREVGGYSNQPQHF.

The chain employs TRBV12-3 or TRBV12-4 and TRBJ1-2; 8 bases agree with TRBD1. Trimming took 6 bases from V and 2 from J; bases not matched to a gene: 5. The CDR3 is made up of 14 amino acids. This CDR3 reads CASRRTGLNYGYTF. DNA of the CDR3: TGTGCCAGCAGACGGACAGGGCTGAACTATGGCTACACCTTC.

This clonotype was counted only a few times. The chain uses TRBV3-1 and TRBJ2-2; D gene ambiguous. The CDR3 extends over 17 amino acids. V was trimmed by 5 bases and J by 0 bases, leaving 16 bases between them. From germline, CDR1 is LGHDT and CDR2 YNNKEL (reference sequence). In nucleotides, the CDR3 is TGTGCCAGCAGCTCATTCACTAAGTCCGCGAACACCGGGGAGCTGTTTTTT. It codes for CASSSFTKSANTGELFF.

Points on this clonotype: It may be a read error: a sequence one base away is much more abundant. The genes are TRBV27 and TRBJ2-1, with D unresolved. V dropped 5 bases and J dropped 12 bases, with 14 bases sitting between them. CDR3 size: 12 residues. The germline CDR1 and CDR2 sequences are MNHEY and SMNVEV (reference sequence). The CDR3: CASSQTRKAQFF. In DNA, the CDR3 is TGTGCCAGCAGTCAGACCAGGAAAGCGCAGTTCTTC.